Included here is one TCR beta chain sequence, with context. Germline loops: CDR1 MNHEY, CDR2 SVGEGT. Trimming pared 2 bases from V and 0 bases from J, leaving 13 bases between. The CDR3 runs to 16 residues. Sequenced by immunoSEQ multiplex PCR; TCRdb stores in-frame clones only, minus some. The sample lists 350,000 to 450,000 clones, around 84% occurring once. This sample was included in a study of blood T cell repertoires in COVID-19. Study at large: PBMCs, B-cell-depleted T cells, or T cells were the source of the cDNA or gDNA that made up the material.

The sequence was obtained from a woman aged 18-29 years with acute or convalescent COVID-19. The rearrangement links TRBV6-2 or TRBV6-3 to TRBJ1-1; D is perhaps TRBD1 (5 bases). Sequenced sample: peripheral blood. The CDR3, as DNA: TGTGCCAGCAGTTACGGAGGGGCCTCCCTGAACACTGAAGCTTTCTTT. This codes for CASSYGGASLNTEAFF.